This T cell receptor beta chain stems from a study of blood T cell repertoires in COVID-19 (TCRdb year 2020). In the study overall: Samples from collaborators originated in the United States, Italy and Spain and spanned both the acute and convalescent phases of COVID-19. The samples were drawn from the first 160 participants of the ongoing ImmuneRACE study and from 950 to 1,500 subjects provided by 6 global collaborators. Where available, HLA class I and class II types were taken from metadata supplied by the sample provider and were not determined by assay-based typing. Nearly every sample came with metadata listing a de-identified subject ID, COVID-19 status, age in years and sex. The repertoires were released in a freely available public database meant as a resource for research on the immune response to SARS-CoV-2. The prospective study material was composed of cDNA or gDNA derived from T cells, B-cell-depleted T cells, or PBMCs. Deeply sampled blood TCRbeta repertoires from subjects exposed to, actively infected with, or recovered from COVID-19 were included in the dataset.

One collaborating source in Seattle enrolled patients while the patients were actively infected and followed the patients over time throughout the course of disease. Whole blood was collected in K2EDTA tubes by collaborating institutions according to the institutions' own protocols. Collaborator samples were shipped for TCRbeta analysis as frozen whole blood, isolated PBMCs, or DNA extracted from either sample type. Overall study outcomes, separate from this receptor: How much clinical and demographic metadata was included differed by source and by participant, and the metadata was provided uncurated.

TCRbeta CDR3 regions were amplified from genomic DNA by means of the immunoSEQ Assay, a bias-controlled multiplex PCR. On the authors' methods: Nucleated cell counts per sample were estimated from amplification of reference gene primers within the assay. Sequence reads were collapsed and filtered to measure the absolute abundance of every unique TCRbeta CDR3 rearrangement. For each sample, productive Simpson clonality was calculated as the square root of Simpson's diversity index across productive rearrangements. TCRdb's version of the immuneACCESS table is confined to in-frame rearrangements and falls short of the full clone set. An unresolved V gene accounts for under half of the shortfall where checked; the remainder is of unknown origin. D and trimming were read from the DNA, whereas the V and J calls and clone size are those reported in that table. This sample lists approximately 210,000 clones; 94% were detected once. The top ten hold about 0.76% of the sample.

V is shortened by 7 bases, J by 0 bases, and the region joining them spans 10 bases. From a lookup of the germline V gene, CDR1 and CDR2 are SGHRS and YFSETQ. Taken from cysteine to phenylalanine, the CDR3 has 13 residues. Solely the CDR3 DNA is kept, with 39 bases framed from the first base. Of note for this clone: Its antigen is unknown. No qualities accompany the bases; no much larger clone lies one base away.

The specimen was peripheral blood. This clonotype originated in a man aged 30 to 39 with COVID-19, enrolled during active disease. The chain couples TRBV5-1 to TRBJ2-5; the D gene is perhaps TRBD1, on 5 matching bases. The bases read TGCGCCAGCGGACAAGGGTACCAAGAGACCCAGTACTTC. The resulting protein is CASGQGYQETQYF.